This TCR beta chain was found in a study of blood T cell repertoires in COVID-19. Whole-study context: PBMCs, B-cell-depleted T cells, or T cells were the source of the cDNA or gDNA that made up the material.

Trimming cost V 2 bases and J 5 bases; bases outside gene matches: 9. CDR1 is ENHRY, CDR2 SYGVKD, per germline. CDR3 length equals 17 residues. Profiled with immunoSEQ multiplex PCR; TCRdb holds only in-frame clones, not every one. The data hold around 61,000 clones, with over 85% observed a single time. The chain combines TRBV10-3 with TRBJ2-1; 10 bases map to TRBD2. The sample taken for sequencing was peripheral blood. The receptor was derived from a man in his sixties with acute or convalescent COVID-19. Here the CDR3 DNA reads TGTGCCATCAGTGAGACCCCTGGGACTAGCGTAAACAATGAGCAGTTCTTC. It encodes CAISETPGTSVNNEQFF.